The present T cell receptor (beta chain) was sequenced within a study of quantifying T cell responses using KT2 cells. Study background: Reverse transcription used primers in the TCR alpha and beta constant regions. The second PCR was a qPCR stopped at a predetermined fluorescence threshold.

Study findings and constraints: At about one KT2 cell per 100,000 PBMC, KT2 sequences were still detected.

Known numbers of the T cell clone KT2 were added to PBMC. Different KT2-to-PBMC ratios were created with a constant PBMC count. Of note for this clonotype: Its antigen is currently unknown. This may stem from a read error, because a much larger clone lies one nucleotide away.

Trimming took 2 bases from V and 5 from J, leaving 8 bases between them. Germline V gives CDR1 MNHEY, CDR2 SVGEGT. The CDR3 sequence is 13 residues long. An oligo carrying a UMI was ligated to the cDNA 3' end. The first PCR ran approximately 4 cycles with an equimolar RC1.1 and RC1.2 beta primer mix. TCRdb fed the UMI-ligation and nested PCR reads into MiXCR, producing one record per CDR3 protein. The sample consists of about 30,000 distinct CDR3 sequences, under 7.5% of them appearing once. The source material was PBMCs spiked with cells of the T cell clone KT2. The clonotype originates from a human donor. This sequence joins TRBV6-2 or TRBV6-3 and TRBJ2-3; D gene ambiguous. DNA for the CDR3: TGTGCCAGCAGTTACCGTGTGGAAGATACGCAGTATTTT. It specifies CASSYRVEDTQYF.